A single sample is the source of the 6 T cell receptor beta chains below, sequenced in a study of blood T cell repertoires in COVID-19. The assay was immunoSEQ multiplex PCR, and TCRdb's table has in-frame clones only and misses some. The table has a few hundred thousand clones, about 86% seen once; the top ten hold 10%. Input material: PBMCs or T cells enriched from blood (not recorded which). These receptors originate from a woman in her fifties or sixties who had recovered from COVID-19.

The V call is TRBV2, the J call TRBJ2-1, with no clear D. Deletions cut 6 bases from V and 4 bases from J, with 4 bases between. Germline values: CDR1 SNHLY, CDR2 FYNNEI. The CDR3 runs to 11 residues. The CDR3 sequence is CASSPYNEQFF. The CDR3 DNA reads TGTGCCAGCAGCCCGTACAATGAGCAGTTCTTC.

The chain is built from TRBV19 and TRBJ1-5, with 10 bases lining up with TRBD1. CDR1 LNHDA and CDR2 SQIVND come from the germline V gene (reference sequence). V shed 5 bases, J shed 7 bases, and the junction held 8 bases outside the gene matches. The CDR3 loop spans 15 amino acids. CDR3 residues: CASSATGGEYQPQHF. The CDR3 coding sequence is TGTGCCAGTAGTGCGACAGGGGGCGAATACCAGCCCCAGCATTTT.

The chain recombines TRBV27 with TRBJ2-7; tentative D call: TRBD1 (6 bases). V was pared by 3 bases and J by 0 bases, with 12 bases between. The V gene's germline CDR1 is MNHEY and CDR2 SMNVEV (reference sequence). The length of the CDR3 is 15 residues. The CDR3 loop is CASSFRRQASYEQYF. CDR3 nucleotide sequence: TGTGCCAGCAGTTTTCGGCGACAGGCCTCCTACGAGCAGTACTTC.

The rearrangement links TRBV10-3 to TRBJ1-2; a possible D gene is TRBD1 (5 bases). This CDR3 region has 11 residues. Trimming cost V 10 bases and J 8 bases, with 14 bases left between them. The V gene's germline CDR1 is ENHRY and CDR2 SYGVKD. The CDR3 loop reads CATGTDKGYTF. For the CDR3, the DNA is TGTGCCACCGGGACTGATAAAGGCTACACCTTC.

The chain is built from TRBV5-1 and TRBJ2-3; possible D gene TRBD2, 5 bases. CDR3 length: 15 residues. V was clipped by 0 bases and J by 5 bases, with 13 bases between them. CDR1 SGHRS and CDR2 YFSETQ come from the germline V gene. CDR3 DNA sequence: TGCGCCAGCAGCTTGGCCAAGGGCGGGCAAGATACGCAGTATTTT. Residues: CASSLAKGGQDTQYF.

The chain combines TRBV7-9 with TRBJ2-5; D possibly corresponds to TRBD2 (6 bases). Trimming removed 5 bases from V and 2 bases from J, with 24 bases in between. Germline loops: CDR1 SEHNR, CDR2 FQNEAQ (reference sequence). The CDR3 is 18 residues long. CDR3 bases: TGTGCCAGCAGCCCCGGGACTGGGGAAGCCTATAGGCAAGAGACCCAGTACTTC. Protein sequence: CASSPGTGEAYRQETQYF.